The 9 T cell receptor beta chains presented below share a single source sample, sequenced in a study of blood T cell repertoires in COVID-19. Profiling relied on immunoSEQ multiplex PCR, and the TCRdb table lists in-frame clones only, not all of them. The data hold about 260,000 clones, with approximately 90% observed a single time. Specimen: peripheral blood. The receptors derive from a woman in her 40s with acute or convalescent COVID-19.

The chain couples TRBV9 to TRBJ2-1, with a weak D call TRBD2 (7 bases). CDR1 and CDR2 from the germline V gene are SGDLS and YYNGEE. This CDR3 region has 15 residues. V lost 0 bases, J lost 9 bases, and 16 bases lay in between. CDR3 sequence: CASSVGGGSGGEQFF. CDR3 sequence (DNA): TGTGCCAGCAGCGTAGGGGGGGGCAGCGGCGGTGAGCAGTTCTTC.

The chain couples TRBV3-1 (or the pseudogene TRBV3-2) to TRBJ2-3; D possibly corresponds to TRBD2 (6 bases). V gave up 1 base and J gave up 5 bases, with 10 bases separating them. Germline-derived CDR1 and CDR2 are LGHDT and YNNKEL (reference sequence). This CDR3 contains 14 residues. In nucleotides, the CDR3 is TGTGCCAGCAGCCAAGTGGCGGGGTTAGATACGCAGTATTTT. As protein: CASSQVAGLDTQYF.

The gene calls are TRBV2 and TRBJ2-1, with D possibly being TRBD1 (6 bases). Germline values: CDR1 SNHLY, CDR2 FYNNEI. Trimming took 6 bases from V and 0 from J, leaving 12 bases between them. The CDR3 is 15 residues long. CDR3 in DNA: TGTGCCAGCAGCGGAGCGGACAGCTCCTACAATGAGCAGTTCTTC. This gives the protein CASSGADSSYNEQFF.

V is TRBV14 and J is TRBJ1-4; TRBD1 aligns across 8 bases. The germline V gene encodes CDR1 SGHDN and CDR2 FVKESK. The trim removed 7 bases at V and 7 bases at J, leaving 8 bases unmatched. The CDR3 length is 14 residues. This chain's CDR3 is CASTRTGGGEKLFF. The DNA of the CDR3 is TGTGCCAGCACCCGCACAGGGGGTGGTGAAAAACTGTTTTTT.

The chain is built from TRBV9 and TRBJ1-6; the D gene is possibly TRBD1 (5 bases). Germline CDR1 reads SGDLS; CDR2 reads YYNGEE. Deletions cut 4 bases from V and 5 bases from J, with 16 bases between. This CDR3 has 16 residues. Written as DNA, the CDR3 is TGTGCCAGCAGCTCCGGAGGGGCAGCCAATAATTCACCCCTCCACTTT. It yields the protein CASSSGGAANNSPLHF.

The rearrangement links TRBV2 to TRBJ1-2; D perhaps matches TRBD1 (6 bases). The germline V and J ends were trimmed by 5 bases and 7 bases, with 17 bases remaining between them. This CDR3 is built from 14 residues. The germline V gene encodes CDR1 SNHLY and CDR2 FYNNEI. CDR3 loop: CASSRIQGSGGYTF. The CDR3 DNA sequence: TGTGCCAGCAGTCGAATACAGGGTTCGGGTGGCTACACCTTC.

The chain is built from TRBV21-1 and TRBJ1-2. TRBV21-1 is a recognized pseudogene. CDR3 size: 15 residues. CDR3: CASSKDGGQDYGYTF. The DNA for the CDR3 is TGTGCCAGCAGCAAAGACGGGGGGCAGGACTATGGCTACACCTTC.

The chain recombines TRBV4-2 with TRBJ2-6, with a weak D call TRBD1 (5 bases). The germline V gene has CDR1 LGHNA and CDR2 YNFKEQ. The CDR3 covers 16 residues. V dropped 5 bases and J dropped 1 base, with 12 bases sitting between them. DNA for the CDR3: TGTGCCAGCAGCGGGGCGTTTAGATCTGGGGCCAACGTCCTGACTTTC. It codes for CASSGAFRSGANVLTF.

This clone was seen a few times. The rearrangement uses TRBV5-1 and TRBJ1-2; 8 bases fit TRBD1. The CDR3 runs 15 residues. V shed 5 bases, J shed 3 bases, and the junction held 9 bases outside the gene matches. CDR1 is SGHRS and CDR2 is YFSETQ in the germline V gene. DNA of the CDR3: TGCGCCAGCAGACTGCAACCGGGACAGGACTATGGCTACACCTTC. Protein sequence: CASRLQPGQDYGYTF.